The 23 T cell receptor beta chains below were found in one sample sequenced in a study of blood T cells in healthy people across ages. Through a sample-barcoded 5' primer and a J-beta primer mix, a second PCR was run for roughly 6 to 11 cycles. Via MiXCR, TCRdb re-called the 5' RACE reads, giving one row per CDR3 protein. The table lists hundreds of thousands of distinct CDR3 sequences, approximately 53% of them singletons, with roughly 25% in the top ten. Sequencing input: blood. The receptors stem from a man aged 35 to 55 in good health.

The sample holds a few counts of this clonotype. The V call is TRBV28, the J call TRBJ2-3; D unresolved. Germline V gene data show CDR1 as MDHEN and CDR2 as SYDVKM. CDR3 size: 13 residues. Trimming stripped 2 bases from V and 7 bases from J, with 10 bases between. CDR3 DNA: TGTGCCAGCAGTTTACCCAGTGTGTATACGCAGTATTTT. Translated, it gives CASSLPSVYTQYF.

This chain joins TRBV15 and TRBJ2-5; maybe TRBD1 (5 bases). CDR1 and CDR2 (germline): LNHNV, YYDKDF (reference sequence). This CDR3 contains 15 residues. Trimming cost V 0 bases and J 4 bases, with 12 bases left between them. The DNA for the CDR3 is TGTGCCACCAGCAGAGATGGGTCCCAGGGAGAGACCCAGTACTTC. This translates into CATSRDGSQGETQYF.

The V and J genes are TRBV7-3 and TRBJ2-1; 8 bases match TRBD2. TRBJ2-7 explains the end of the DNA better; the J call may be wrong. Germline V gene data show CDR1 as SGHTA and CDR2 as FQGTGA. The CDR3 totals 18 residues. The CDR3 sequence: CASSLPARGLAENNGQYF. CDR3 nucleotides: TGTGCCAGCAGCTTACCTGCAAGAGGACTAGCCGAGAACAATGGGCAGTACTTC.

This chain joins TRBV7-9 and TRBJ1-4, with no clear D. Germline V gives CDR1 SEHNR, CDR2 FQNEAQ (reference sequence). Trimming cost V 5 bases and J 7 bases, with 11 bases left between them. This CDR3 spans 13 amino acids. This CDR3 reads CASSPGSVEKLFF. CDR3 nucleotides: TGTGCCAGCAGCCCCGGGAGCGTTGAAAAACTGTTTTTT.

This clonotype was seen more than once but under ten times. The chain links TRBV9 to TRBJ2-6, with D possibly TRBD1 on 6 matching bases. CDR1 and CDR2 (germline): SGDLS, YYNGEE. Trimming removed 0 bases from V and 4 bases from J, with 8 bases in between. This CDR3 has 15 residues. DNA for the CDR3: TGTGCCAGCAGCGTAGACAGGGCCGGGGCCAACGTCCTGACTTTC. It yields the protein CASSVDRAGANVLTF. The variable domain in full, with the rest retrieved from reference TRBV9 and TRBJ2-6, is DSGVTQTPKHLITATGQRVTLRCSPRSGDLSVYWYQQSLDQGLQFLIQYYNGEERAKGNILERFSAQQFPDLHSELNLSSLELGDSALYFCASSVDRAGANVLTFGAGSRLTVL.

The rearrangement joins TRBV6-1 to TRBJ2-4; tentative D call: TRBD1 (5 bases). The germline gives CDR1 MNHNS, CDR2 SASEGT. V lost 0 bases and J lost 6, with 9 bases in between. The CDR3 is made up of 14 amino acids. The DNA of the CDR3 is TGTGCCAGCAGTGAAGCGCAGGGTCTAAACATTCAGTACTTC. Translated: CASSEAQGLNIQYF.

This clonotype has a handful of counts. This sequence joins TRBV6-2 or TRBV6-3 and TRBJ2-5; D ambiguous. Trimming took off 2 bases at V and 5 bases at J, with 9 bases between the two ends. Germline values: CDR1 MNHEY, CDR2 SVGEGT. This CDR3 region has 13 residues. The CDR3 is CASSYPLEETQYF. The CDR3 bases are TGTGCCAGCAGTTACCCCCTTGAGGAGACCCAGTACTTC.

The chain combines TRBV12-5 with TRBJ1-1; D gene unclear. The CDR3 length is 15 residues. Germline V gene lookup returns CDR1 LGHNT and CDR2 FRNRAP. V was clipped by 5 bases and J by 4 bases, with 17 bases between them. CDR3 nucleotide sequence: TGTGCTAGTGGTCTAAGCAGAAACGAGGCCACTGAAGCTTTCTTT. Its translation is CASGLSRNEATEAFF.

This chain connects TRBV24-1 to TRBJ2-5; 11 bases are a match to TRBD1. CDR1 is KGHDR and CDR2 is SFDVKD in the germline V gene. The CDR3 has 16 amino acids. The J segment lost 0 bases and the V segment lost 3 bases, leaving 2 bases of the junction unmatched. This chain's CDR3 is CATSDPDRGHQETQYF. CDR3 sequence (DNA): TGTGCCACCAGTGATCCGGACAGGGGGCACCAAGAGACCCAGTACTTC.

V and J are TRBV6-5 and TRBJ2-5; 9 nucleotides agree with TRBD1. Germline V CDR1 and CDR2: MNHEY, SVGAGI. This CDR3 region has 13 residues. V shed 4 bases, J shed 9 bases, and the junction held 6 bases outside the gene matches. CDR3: CASSLGTGTPQYF. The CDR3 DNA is TGTGCCAGCAGTTTGGGGACAGGGACCCCCCAGTACTTC.

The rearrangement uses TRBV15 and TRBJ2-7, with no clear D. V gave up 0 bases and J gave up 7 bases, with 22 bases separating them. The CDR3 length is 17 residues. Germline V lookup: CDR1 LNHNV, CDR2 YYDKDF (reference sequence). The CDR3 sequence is CATSREGSGRVFDEQYF. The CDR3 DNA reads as TGTGCCACCAGCAGAGAAGGCTCCGGACGAGTTTTCGATGAGCAGTACTTC.

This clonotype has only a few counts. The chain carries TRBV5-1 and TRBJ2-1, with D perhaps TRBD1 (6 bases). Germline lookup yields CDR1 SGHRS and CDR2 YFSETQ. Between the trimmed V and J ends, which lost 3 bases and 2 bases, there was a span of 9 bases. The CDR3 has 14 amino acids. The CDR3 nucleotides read TGCGCCAGCAGCTCCGACAGGCCCTACAATGAGCAGTTCTTC. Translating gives CASSSDRPYNEQFF. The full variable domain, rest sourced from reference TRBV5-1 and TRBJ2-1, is KAGVTQTPRYLIKTRGQQVTLSCSPISGHRSVSWYQQTPGQGLQFLFEYFSETQRNKGNFPGRFSGRQFSNSRSEMNVSTLELGDSALYLCASSSDRPYNEQFFGPGTRLTVL.

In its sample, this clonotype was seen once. The CDR3 DNA sequence: TGCAGTGCTAGAGAGTCTAGCGGGCTGCAAGAGACCCAGTACTTC. Translated, it gives CSARESSGLQETQYF. The gene calls are TRBV20-1 and TRBJ2-5, with TRBD2 identical over 8 bases. This CDR3 has 15 residues. Per the germline V gene, CDR1 is DFQATT and CDR2 is SNEGSKA (reference sequence). Losses at the gene ends were 0 bases for V and 2 bases for J; bases not matched to a gene: 5.

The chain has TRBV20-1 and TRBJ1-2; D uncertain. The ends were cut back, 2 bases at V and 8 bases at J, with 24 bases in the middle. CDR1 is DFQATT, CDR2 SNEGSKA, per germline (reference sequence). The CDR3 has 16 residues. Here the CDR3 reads CSARPPLIRGGEGYTF. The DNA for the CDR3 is TGCAGTGCTAGACCCCCTCTTATCCGGGGTGGGGAGGGCTACACCTTC.

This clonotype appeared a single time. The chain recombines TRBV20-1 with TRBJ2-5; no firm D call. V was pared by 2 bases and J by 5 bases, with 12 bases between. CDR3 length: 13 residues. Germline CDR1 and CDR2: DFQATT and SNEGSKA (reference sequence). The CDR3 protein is CSARHSFKETQYF. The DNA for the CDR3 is TGCAGTGCTAGACACTCTTTTAAGGAGACCCAGTACTTC.

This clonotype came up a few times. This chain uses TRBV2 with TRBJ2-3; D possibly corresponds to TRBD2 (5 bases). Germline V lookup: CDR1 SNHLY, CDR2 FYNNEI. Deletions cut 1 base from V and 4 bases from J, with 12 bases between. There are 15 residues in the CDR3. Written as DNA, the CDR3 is TGTGCCAGCAGTGAAGGGACTCTGCCTCCAGATACGCAGTATTTT. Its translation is CASSEGTLPPDTQYF.

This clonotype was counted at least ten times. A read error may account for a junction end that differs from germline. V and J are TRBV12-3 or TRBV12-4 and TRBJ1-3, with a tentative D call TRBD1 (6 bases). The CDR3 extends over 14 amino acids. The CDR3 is CASSSDRSANTIYF. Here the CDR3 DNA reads TGTGCCAGCAGCTCCGACAGGTCTGCAAACACCATATATTTT.

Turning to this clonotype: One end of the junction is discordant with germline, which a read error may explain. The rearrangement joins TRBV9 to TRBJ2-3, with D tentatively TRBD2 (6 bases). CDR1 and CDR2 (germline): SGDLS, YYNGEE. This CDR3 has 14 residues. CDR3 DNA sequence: TGTGGCAGCAGCGTCGGGACTAGCACAGATACGCAGTATTTT. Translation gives CGSSVGTSTDTQYF.

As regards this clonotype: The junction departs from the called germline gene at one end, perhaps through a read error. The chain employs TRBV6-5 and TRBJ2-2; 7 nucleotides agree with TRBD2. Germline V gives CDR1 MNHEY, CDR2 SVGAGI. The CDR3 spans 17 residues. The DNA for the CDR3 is TGTGCCGGCAGTTACACTGGACTAGTTCAGAACACCGGGGAGCTGTTTTTT. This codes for CAGSYTGLVQNTGELFF.

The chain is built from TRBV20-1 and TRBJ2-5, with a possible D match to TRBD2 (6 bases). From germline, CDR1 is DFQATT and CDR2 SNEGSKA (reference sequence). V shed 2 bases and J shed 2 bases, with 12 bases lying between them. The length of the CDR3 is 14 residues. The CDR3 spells CSARLAGRQETQYF. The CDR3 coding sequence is TGCAGTGCTAGATTGGCGGGAAGACAAGAGACCCAGTACTTC.

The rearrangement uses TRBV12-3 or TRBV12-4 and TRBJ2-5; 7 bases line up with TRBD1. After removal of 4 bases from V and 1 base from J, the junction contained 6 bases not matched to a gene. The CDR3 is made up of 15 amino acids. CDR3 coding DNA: TGTGCCAGCAGTTCTGGGACAGACGTCCAAGAGACCCAGTACTTC. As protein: CASSSGTDVQETQYF.

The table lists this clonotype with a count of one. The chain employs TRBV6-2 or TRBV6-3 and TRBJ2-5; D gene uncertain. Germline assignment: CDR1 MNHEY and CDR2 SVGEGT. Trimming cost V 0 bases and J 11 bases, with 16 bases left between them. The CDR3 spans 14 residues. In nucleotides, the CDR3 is TGTGCCAGCAGTTACTCGAAAGTCTACAATGAGCAGTACTTC. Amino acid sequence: CASSYSKVYNEQYF.

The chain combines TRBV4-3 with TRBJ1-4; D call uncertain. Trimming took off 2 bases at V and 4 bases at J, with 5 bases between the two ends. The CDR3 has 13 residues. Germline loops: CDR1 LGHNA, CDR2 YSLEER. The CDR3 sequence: CASSQQINEKLFF. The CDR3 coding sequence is TGCGCCAGCAGCCAACAGATTAATGAAAAACTGTTTTTT.